These 7 T cell receptor beta chains share one sample of origin, sequenced in a study of Graves' ophthalmopathy and Graves' hyperthyroidism. Beta-chain TCR CDR3 regions were amplified from RNA transcripts. The authors performed first-round RT-PCR with HTBI primers and then a second-round multiplex PCR. In TCRdb, the multiplex PCR reads were re-called with MiXCR into one record per CDR3 protein. The data contain hundreds of thousands of distinct CDR3 sequences, about 21% of them singletons. Source material: peripheral blood. The origin of the receptors is a woman aged 18-29 years with stable Graves' hyperthyroidism.

The rearrangement joins TRBV28 to TRBJ1-5; D is undetermined. The CDR3 length is 14 residues. The ends were cut back, 5 bases at V and 2 bases at J, with 10 bases in the middle. Looked up from germline, CDR1 is MDHEN and CDR2 is SYDVKM. CDR3 bases: TGTGCCAGCAGTACTCGGCCAGGCAATCAGCCCCAGCATTTT. Translating it yields CASSTRPGNQPQHF.

This clonotype has at least ten counts. The chain combines TRBV19 with TRBJ1-6; 11 nucleotides agree with TRBD1. Trimming removed 4 bases from V and 0 bases from J; junction bases left unmatched: 2. CDR3 length: 17 residues. Germline CDR1 and CDR2: LNHDA and SQIVND (reference sequence). CDR3 sequence: CASSRTGGSSYNSPLHF. CDR3 nucleotide sequence: TGTGCCAGTAGTAGGACAGGGGGCAGCTCCTATAATTCACCCCTCCACTTT.

In this sample, this clonotype turned up many times. The genes are TRBV29-1 and TRBJ1-2, with 9 nucleotides matching TRBD1. With 5 bases clipped from V and 4 bases from J, the junction kept 11 bases outside the gene matches. Germline CDR1 and CDR2: SQVTM and ANQGSEA. The CDR3 has 15 amino acids. CDR3 in DNA: TGCAGCGTTCGTCGCCGGGACAGGGAACTCTATGGCTACACCTTC. Translated, it gives CSVRRRDRELYGYTF.

Many counts were recorded for this clonotype. V usage is TRBV3-1 and J usage is TRBJ2-7; tentative D call: TRBD1 (5 bases). Germline values: CDR1 LGHDT, CDR2 YNNKEL (reference sequence). Trimming pared 4 bases from V and 6 bases from J, leaving 13 bases between. The CDR3 loop spans 13 amino acids. The CDR3 loop is CASSPRGLSEQYF. The CDR3 nucleotides read TGTGCCAGCAGCCCAAGGGGCCTCAGCGAGCAGTACTTC.

This clonotype was found many times. The V and J genes are TRBV28 and TRBJ1-1; 7 bases line up with TRBD1. CDR1 and CDR2 from the germline V gene are MDHEN and SYDVKM. The CDR3 length is 16 residues. V lost 6 bases, J lost 4 bases, and 14 bases stayed unmatched. The CDR3 DNA sequence: TGTGCCAGCAGCACTCGACAGGGTTTAAGAATCACTGAAGCTTTCTTT. Protein: CASSTRQGLRITEAFF.

This chain connects TRBV18 to TRBJ2-5; D is unresolved. The germline gives CDR1 KGHSH, CDR2 LQKENI. Between the trimmed V and J ends, which lost 0 bases and 2 bases, there was a span of 4 bases. CDR3 length: 13 residues. CDR3 sequence (DNA): TGTGCCAGCTCACCACCGGAACAAGAGACCCAGTACTTC. It translates to CASSPPEQETQYF.

This clonotype was counted at least ten times. The CDR3 reads CASSGTPGGYTF. CDR3 coding DNA: TGTGCCAGCAGTGGGACCCCCGGCGGCTACACCTTC. V gene TRBV28 combines with J gene TRBJ1-2; a possible D gene is TRBD1 (5 bases). The V end lost 5 bases, the J end lost 8 bases, and 12 bases lay between the germline ends. Germline V lookup: CDR1 MDHEN, CDR2 SYDVKM. This CDR3 comprises 12 residues.